This T cell receptor beta chain was identified during a study of chemoradiotherapy in HPV16-positive cancers. The ends lost 5 bases at V and 0 bases at J; junction bases unmatched: 5. This CDR3 is built from 15 residues. CDR1 is SGHNT and CDR2 is YYREEE in the germline V gene (reference sequence). General study results and limits: The functional HPV-specific definition rests on just a couple of HPV16-positive patients. During treatment, candidate HPV-specific clones and E7-related motifs expanded in tumor.

As concerns this clone: The antigen remains undetermined.

Clones were read by immunoSEQ multiplex PCR, and TCRdb kept only the in-frame ones, dropping some. Of 8,000 or so clones listed, less than 75% were seen once; the top ten hold roughly 31%. This clonotype was sampled from a human donor with HPV-associated anogenital cancer. The specimen was obtained from a patient who underwent chemoradiotherapy. The chain is built from TRBV5-4 and TRBJ1-1; 9 bases map to TRBD1. The CDR3 nucleotides read TGTGCCAGCAGTCGACAGGGGGGGGTGAACACTGAAGCTTTCTTT. Its translation is CASSRQGGVNTEAFF.